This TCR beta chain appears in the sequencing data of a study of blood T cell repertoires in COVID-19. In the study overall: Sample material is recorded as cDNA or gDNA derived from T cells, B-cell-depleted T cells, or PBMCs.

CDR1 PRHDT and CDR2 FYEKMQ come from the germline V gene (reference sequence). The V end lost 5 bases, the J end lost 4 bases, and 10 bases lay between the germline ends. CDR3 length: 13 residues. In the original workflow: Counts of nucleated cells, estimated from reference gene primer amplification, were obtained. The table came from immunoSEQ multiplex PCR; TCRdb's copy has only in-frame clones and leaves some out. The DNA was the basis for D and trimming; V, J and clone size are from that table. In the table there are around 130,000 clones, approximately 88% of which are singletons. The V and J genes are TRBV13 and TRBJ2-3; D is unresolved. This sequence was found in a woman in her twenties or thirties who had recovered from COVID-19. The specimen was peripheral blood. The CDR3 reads CASSLSSADTQYF. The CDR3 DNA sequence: TGTGCCAGCAGCCTCTCCAGTGCAGATACGCAGTATTTT.